The next 3 T cell receptor beta chains were all read from a single sample in a study of early T cells in non-severe SARS-CoV-2 infection. TCRdb reanalysed the 5' RACE reads using MiXCR and keeps one entry per CDR3 protein. The sample lists more than 20,000 distinct CDR3 sequences, roughly 6% occurring once. The sequenced sample consisted of whole blood. These receptors were obtained from an adult who was a healthcare worker with PCR-confirmed SARS-CoV-2 infection or an uninfected control (not recorded which).

A few counts support this clonotype. This chain uses TRBV2 with TRBJ2-3, with D unresolved. The CDR3 runs to 15 residues. Germline CDR1 is SNHLY and CDR2 is FYNNEI. V shed 0 bases and J shed 4 bases, with 11 bases lying between them. The CDR3, as DNA: TGTGCCAGCAGTGAAGCACCCTCAGCCTCAGATACGCAGTATTTT. Translating it yields CASSEAPSASDTQYF.

This clonotype was recorded many times. The rearrangement links TRBV7-9 to TRBJ2-1, with D unresolved. The CDR3 is 13 residues long. The V end lost 1 base, the J end lost 6 bases, and 7 bases lay between the germline ends. Germline CDR1 reads SEHNR; CDR2 reads FQNEAQ (reference sequence). The CDR3 spells CASSLVLGNEQFF. The CDR3 bases are TGTGCCAGCAGCTTAGTTTTGGGCAATGAGCAGTTCTTC.

This chain links TRBV2 with TRBJ1-2, with a weak D call TRBD1 (5 bases). The V and J ends lost 0 bases and 7 bases respectively, with 12 bases between them. Germline V gene data show CDR1 as SNHLY and CDR2 as FYNNEI. The CDR3 runs 14 residues. CDR3 bases: TGTGCCAGCAGTGAAGCGGGGCGGGGTCCTGGCTACACCTTC. Encoded protein: CASSEAGRGPGYTF. Full variable domain (outside the CDR3, taken from reference TRBV2 and TRBJ1-2): EPEVTQTPSHQVTQMGQEVILRCVPISNHLYFYWYRQILGQKVEFLVSFYNNEISEKSEIFDDQFSVERPDGSNFTLKIRSTKLEDSAMYFCASSEAGRGPGYTFGSGTRLTVV.